The 3 T cell receptor beta chains presented below share a single source sample, sequenced in a study of T cell repertoires and Cas9 in healthy adults. Sequencing used immunoSEQ multiplex PCR; TCRdb keeps in-frame clones, though not all of them. The table shows about 15,000 clones, with 85% to 90% occurring only once. Sequenced sample: Tregs (CD4+, CD25+, CD127-, CD137-, CD154-) from PBMCs; culture status not recorded. All receptors come from a human donor in good health.

This clone was observed a few times. The chain is built from TRBV7-2 and TRBJ2-1, with D uncertain. CDR3 length: 16 amino acids. Germline V CDR1 and CDR2: SGHTA, FQGNSA. V was cut by 2 bases and J by 3 bases, with 14 bases left in between. The CDR3 sequence: CASSLIGGDLYNEQFF. For the CDR3, the DNA is TGTGCCAGCAGCTTAATTGGCGGTGACCTCTACAATGAGCAGTTCTTC.

This clone was seen a few times. The V call is TRBV10-1, the J call TRBJ2-6; D is unclear. The CDR3 runs 17 residues. Trimming pared 5 bases from V and 8 bases from J, leaving 22 bases between. Germline V CDR1 and CDR2: WNHNN, SYGVQD (reference sequence). The CDR3 sequence: CASSPRSAQSRSNVLTF. The CDR3 DNA is TGCGCCAGCAGTCCCAGGTCCGCACAAAGTCGGTCCAACGTCCTGACTTTC.

This clone has only one observation. The chain uses TRBV7-2 and TRBJ1-5, with D tentatively TRBD1 (5 bases). Germline lookup yields CDR1 SGHTA and CDR2 FQGNSA. V lost 3 bases and J 3 bases, leaving 6 bases between the germline ends. This CDR3 is built from 13 residues. The CDR3 here is CASSLTDNQPQHF. Here the CDR3 DNA reads TGTGCCAGCAGCTTGACAGACAATCAGCCCCAGCATTTT.